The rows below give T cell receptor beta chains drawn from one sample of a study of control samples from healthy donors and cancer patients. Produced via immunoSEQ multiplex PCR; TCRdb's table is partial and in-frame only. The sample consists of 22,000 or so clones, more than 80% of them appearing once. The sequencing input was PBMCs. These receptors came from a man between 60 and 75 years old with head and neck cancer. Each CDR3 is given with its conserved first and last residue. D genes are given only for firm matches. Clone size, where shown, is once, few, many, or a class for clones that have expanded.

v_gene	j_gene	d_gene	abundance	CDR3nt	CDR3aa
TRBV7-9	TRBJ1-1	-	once	TGTGCCAGCAGCGTAGAACAGGGGAACACTGAAGCTTTCTTT	CASSVEQGNTEAFF
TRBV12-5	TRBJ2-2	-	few	TGTGCTAGTGGTTTTCTGGAGACGAACACCGGGGAGCTGTTTTTT	CASGFLETNTGELFF
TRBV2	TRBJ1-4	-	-	TGTGCCAGCAACCTCCCTGGGGGCAATGAAAAACTGTTTTTT	CASNLPGGNEKLFF
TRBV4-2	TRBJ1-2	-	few	TGTGCCAGCAGCCAAGATCAAGGGGGAGGCTATGGCTACACCTTC	CASSQDQGGGYGYTF
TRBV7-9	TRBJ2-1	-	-	TGTGCCAGCAGCCACCGTTTAAGCTCCTACAATGAGCAGTTCTTC	CASSHRLSSYNEQFF
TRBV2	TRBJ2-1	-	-	TGTGCCAGCCCGGCTAGCTCACTTAATGAGCAGTTCTTC	CASPASSLNEQFF
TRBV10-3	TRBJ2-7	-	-	TGTGCATCAAGAGGGGGAGGGGGAGGGTCTCCGTACGAGCAGTACTTC	CASRGGGGGSPYEQYF
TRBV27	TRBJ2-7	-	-	TGTGCCAGCAGCTCGCGTCTGAGATCCTACGAGCAGTACTTC	CASSSRLRSYEQYF
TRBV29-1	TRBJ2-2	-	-	TGCAGCGTTGGGGCCTACACCGGGGAGCTGTTTTTT	CSVGAYTGELFF
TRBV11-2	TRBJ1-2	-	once	TGTGCCAGCAGCCCCTGGGTAGGGGATAACTATGGCTACACCTTC	CASSPWVGDNYGYTF
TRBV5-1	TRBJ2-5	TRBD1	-	TGCGCCAGCAGCTTGGTTGGGACAGGGGGGATAGAGCAGGAGACCCAGTACTTC	CASSLVGTGGIEQETQYF
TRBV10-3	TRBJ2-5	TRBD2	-	TGTGCCATCAGTCAAGTAGCGGGAGTATCAGAGACCCAGTACTTC	CAISQVAGVSETQYF
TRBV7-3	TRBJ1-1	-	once	TGTGCCAGCAGCTCGGGGTGGAGAACTGAAGCTTTCTTT	CASSSGWRTEAFF
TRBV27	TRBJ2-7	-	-	TGTGCCAGCAGTTTACGGATCCCGGCGGACCTACTCTCCGAGCAGTACTTC	CASSLRIPADLLSEQYF
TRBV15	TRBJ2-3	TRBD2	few	TGTGCCACCACCCTAGGAGCGGGAGGAGTAACAGATACGCAGTATTTT	CATTLGAGGVTDTQYF
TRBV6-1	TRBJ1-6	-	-	TGTGCCAGCAGTGAACACGGGGATAATTCACCCCTCCACTTT	CASSEHGDNSPLHF
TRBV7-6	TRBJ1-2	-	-	TGTGCCAGCAGCTTGAATCCCGACGGGAGAGGCTACACCTTC	CASSLNPDGRGYTF
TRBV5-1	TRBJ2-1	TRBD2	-	TGCGCCAGCAGCCCCGGGACTAGCGGGAGCACCGGTGAGCAGTTCTTC	CASSPGTSGSTGEQFF
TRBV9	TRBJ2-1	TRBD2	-	TGTGCCAGCAGCCCAGCGGGAGAGGCTTATGAGCAGTTCTTC	CASSPAGEAYEQFF
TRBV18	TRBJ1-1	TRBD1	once	TGTGCCAGCTCACCGGGACAGGGGGGAAACACTGAAGCTTTCTTT	CASSPGQGGNTEAFF
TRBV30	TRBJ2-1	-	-	TGTGCCTGGAGTACCACTGACTTCAATGAGCAGTTCTTC	CAWSTTDFNEQFF
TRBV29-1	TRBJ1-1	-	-	TGCAGTGCCAATGGGGTTGGCACTGAAGCTTTCTTT	CSANGVGTEAFF
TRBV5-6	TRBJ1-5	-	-	TGTGCCAGCAGCTTGGGGACACCCTATAGCAATCAGCCCCAGCATTTT	CASSLGTPYSNQPQHF
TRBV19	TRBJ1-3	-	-	TGTGCCAGTGGGGGAGGCAGAAGCTCTGGAAACACCATATATTTT	CASGGGRSSGNTIYF
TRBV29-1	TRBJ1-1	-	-	TGCAGCGTGGAGTACACTGAAGCTTTCTTT	CSVEYTEAFF
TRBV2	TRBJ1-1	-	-	TGTGCCAGCAGTGCGTACACTGAAGCTTTCTTT	CASSAYTEAFF
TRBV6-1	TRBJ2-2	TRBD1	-	TGTGCCAGCAGTGCTTCCTCGGGACAGGGGGCGAACACCGGGGAGCTGTTTTTT	CASSASSGQGANTGELFF
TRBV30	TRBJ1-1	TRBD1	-	TGTGCCTGGAGTGTCGGGACAGCGAACACTGAAGCTTTCTTT	CAWSVGTANTEAFF
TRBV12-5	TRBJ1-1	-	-	TGTGCTAGTGGTTTGGGGGGGACAAGCACTGAAGCTTTCTTT	CASGLGGTSTEAFF
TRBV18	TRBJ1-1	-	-	TGTGCCAGCTCACCACTGGGCGTCGGGGGCACTGAAGCTTTCTTT	CASSPLGVGGTEAFF
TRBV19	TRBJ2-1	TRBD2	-	TGTGCCAGTTCGAGGGAGGGATACAATGAGCAGTTCTTC	CASSREGYNEQFF
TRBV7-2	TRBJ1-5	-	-	TGTGCCAGCAGCTTAGTCCTGGGGGGCAATCAGCCCCAGCATTTT	CASSLVLGGNQPQHF
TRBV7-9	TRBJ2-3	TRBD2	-	TGTGCCAGCAGAGACCAAACGGGAGGAAGCACAGATACGCAGTATTTT	CASRDQTGGSTDTQYF
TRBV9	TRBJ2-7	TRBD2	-	TGTGCCAGCAGCGTGTCTAGCGGGAGCGGTGAGCAGTACTTC	CASSVSSGSGEQYF
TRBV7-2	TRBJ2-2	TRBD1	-	TGTGCCAGCAGCTGGGGGACAGGGGGCACCGGGGAGCTGTTTTTT	CASSWGTGGTGELFF
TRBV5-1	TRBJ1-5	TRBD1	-	TGCGCCAGCAGCATACAGGGGGCTGGGGAGCCCCAGCATTTT	CASSIQGAGEPQHF
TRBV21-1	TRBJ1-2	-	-	TGTGCCAGCAGCGACCCTTCCCCCTACTATGGCTACACCTTC	CASSDPSPYYGYTF
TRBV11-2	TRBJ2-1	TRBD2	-	TGTGCCAGCAGCTTTCCGACTAGCGGGAGGGACTCCTACAATGAGCAGTTCTTC	CASSFPTSGRDSYNEQFF
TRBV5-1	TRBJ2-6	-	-	TGCGCCAGCACCCTTGACAGCTCTGGGGCCAACGTCCTGACTTTC	CASTLDSSGANVLTF
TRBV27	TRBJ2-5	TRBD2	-	TGTGCCAGCAGTTTAAAATTGGGTCTAGCGGGCGAGACCCAGTACTTC	CASSLKLGLAGETQYF
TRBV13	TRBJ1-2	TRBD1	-	TGTGCCAGCAGCTCGACAGGGACCGGCTATGGCTACACCTTC	CASSSTGTGYGYTF
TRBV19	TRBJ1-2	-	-	TGTGCCAGTAGTCTCCGGAGCTATGGCTACACCTTC	CASSLRSYGYTF
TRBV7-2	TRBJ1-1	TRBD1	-	TGTGCCAGCAGCTACAGAGGGGGCGATCTAGCTTTCTTT	CASSYRGGDLAFF
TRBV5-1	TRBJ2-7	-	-	TGCGCCAGCAGCTCGCCCCCAGGGCAGGAGCAGTACTTC	CASSSPPGQEQYF
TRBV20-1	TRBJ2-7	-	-	TGCAGTGCTAGTCCCTTGGGCTGGTCCTACGAGCAGTACTTC	CSASPLGWSYEQYF
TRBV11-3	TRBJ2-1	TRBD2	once	TGTGCCAGCAGCTCCCGGGAGAGCGGGAGGACTCGTGAGCAGTTCTTC	CASSSRESGRTREQFF
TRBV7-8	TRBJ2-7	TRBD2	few	TGTGCCAGCAGCTTTACAGCGGGAGGGCCGCTGTTGTACGAGCAGTACTTC	CASSFTAGGPLLYEQYF